Shown below are 13 T cell receptor beta chains from a single sample sequenced in a study of T-cell memory formation after mild COVID-19. Using its own MiXCR run on the 5' RACE reads, TCRdb lists one record per CDR3 protein. Here the sample spans some 300,000 distinct CDR3 sequences, around 20% being singletons. The sequencing sample was made of PBMCs or a T cell subset sorted from them (not recorded which). These receptors were obtained from a man in his late teens or twenties who had mild COVID-19 (a few samples of this study predate the infection). Cell type and time point are not known.

This clonotype occurred a few times. V is TRBV3-1 and J is TRBJ2-3, with TRBD1 as a possible D gene (6 bases). The V gene's germline CDR1 is LGHDT and CDR2 YNNKEL (reference sequence). The CDR3 is made up of 15 amino acids. V shed 1 base and J shed 1 base, with 9 bases lying between them. In DNA form, the CDR3 reads TGTGCCAGCAGCCAAGTTTCAGGGGGCACAGATACGCAGTATTTT. This codes for CASSQVSGGTDTQYF.

The chain joins TRBV5-1 to TRBJ1-2; D is possibly TRBD1 (5 bases). Germline assignment: CDR1 SGHRS and CDR2 YFSETQ. The CDR3 extends over 17 amino acids. V lost 2 bases to trimming and J lost 4 bases, with 21 bases between them. The DNA for the CDR3 is TGCGCCAGCAGCTTCATCCAAACAGGCGACGGAGGCTATGGCTACACCTTC. This codes for CASSFIQTGDGGYGYTF.

This clonotype was observed a few times. This chain connects TRBV5-1 to TRBJ2-2, with D possibly being TRBD1 (5 bases). This CDR3 comprises 16 residues. Germline CDR1 SGHRS, CDR2 YFSETQ. The germline V and J ends were trimmed by 0 bases and 5 bases, with 14 bases remaining between them. The CDR3 DNA reads TGCGCCAGCAGCTTGGGCGAGAAGGGGTGGACCGGGGAGCTGTTTTTT. It specifies CASSLGEKGWTGELFF.

This clonotype showed up just a few times. V gene TRBV11-2 combines with J gene TRBJ2-3; D unclear. CDR3 length: 17 amino acids. V was clipped by 5 bases and J by 4 bases, with 22 bases between them. Germline values: CDR1 SGHAT, CDR2 FQNNGV. DNA for the CDR3: TGTGCCAGCAGCGCCCCGCTGTTCCCCTCCGGCGCAGATACGCAGTATTTT. Translation gives CASSAPLFPSGADTQYF.

The sample holds many counts of this clonotype. This chain joins TRBV12-3 or TRBV12-4 and TRBJ2-7; D is unclear. The CDR3 is 13 amino acids. Trimming stripped 6 bases from V and 7 bases from J, with 16 bases between. CDR3 sequence reads: CASSPSPRGEQYF. The CDR3 DNA sequence: TGTGCCAGCAGCCCCTCCCCCCGCGGTGAGCAGTACTTC.

Here the CDR3 reads CARRGDEETQYF. The CDR3 bases are TGTGCCAGGCGGGGGGACGAAGAGACCCAGTACTTC. The chain uses TRBV2 and TRBJ2-5; 8 nucleotides match TRBD2. Germline trimming cut 9 bases from V and 3 bases from J; bases unmatched to any gene: 3. From germline, CDR1 is SNHLY and CDR2 FYNNEI. The CDR3 runs to 12 residues.

The V and J genes are TRBV7-2 and TRBJ2-1, with a tentative D call TRBD2 (5 bases). The CDR3 spans 15 residues. Trimming left V 5 bases short and J 5 bases short, with 16 bases between. Germline values: CDR1 SGHTA, CDR2 FQGNSA. The CDR3 DNA reads TGTGCCAGCAGCCCCGGGTTGCCGGGGAACAATGAGCAGTTCTTC. It encodes CASSPGLPGNNEQFF.

This clonotype was seen a few times. The V and J genes are TRBV5-4 and TRBJ2-5, with unresolved D. CDR3 size: 13 residues. From germline, CDR1 is SGHNT and CDR2 YYREEE (reference sequence). Deletions cut 2 bases from V and 9 bases from J, with 14 bases between. The CDR3 reads CASSFEMAEAQYF. In DNA, the CDR3 is TGTGCCAGCAGCTTTGAAATGGCTGAGGCCCAGTACTTC. The variable domain in full, with the rest retrieved from reference TRBV5-4 and TRBJ2-5, is ETGVTQSPTHLIKTRGQQVTLRCSSQSGHNTVSWYQQALGQGPQFIFQYYREEENGRGNFPPRFSGLQFPNYSSELNVNALELDDSALYLCASSFEMAEAQYFGPGTRLLVL.

The rearrangement uses TRBV7-2 and TRBJ2-7, with a possible D match to TRBD1 (5 bases). The germline gives CDR1 SGHTA, CDR2 FQGNSA. V lost 3 bases and J 1 base, leaving 13 bases between the germline ends. This CDR3 has 15 residues. The CDR3 DNA reads TGTGCCAGCAGCTTTGGCAGGGCGAGGTCCTACGAGCAGTACTTC. Its protein is CASSFGRARSYEQYF.

This chain links TRBV5-1 with TRBJ1-2; a possible D gene is TRBD1 (5 bases). The CDR3 has 14 residues. The germline gives CDR1 SGHRS, CDR2 YFSETQ. Trimming stripped 8 bases from V and 8 bases from J, with 22 bases between. The CDR3 DNA is TGCGCCAGAAGCCGGCCGGGGGAAGGTCGAGGCTACACCTTC. Translation gives CARSRPGEGRGYTF.

The V and J genes are TRBV5-8 and TRBJ2-2; 7 bases map to TRBD1. Trimming cost V 3 bases and J 4 bases; bases outside gene matches: 6. The germline V gene encodes CDR1 SGHTS and CDR2 YDEGEE. The CDR3 covers 15 residues. The CDR3 here is CASSSGQASTGELFF. The CDR3 nucleotides are TGTGCCAGCAGCTCCGGACAGGCGAGCACCGGGGAGCTGTTTTTT.

The CDR3 region is CASSQLDTDTQYF. The CDR3 bases are TGTGCCAGCAGCCAGCTTGACACAGATACGCAGTATTTT. The rearrangement joins TRBV3-1 to TRBJ2-3, with no clear D. This CDR3 is 13 amino acids long. The germline CDR1 and CDR2 sequences are LGHDT and YNNKEL (reference sequence). The V gene lost 3 bases and the J gene lost 2 bases, with 6 bases spanning the gap.

The chain has TRBV7-2 and TRBJ2-1, with TRBD1 identical over 9 bases. There are 15 residues in the CDR3. V lost 6 bases, J lost 8 bases, and 11 bases stayed unmatched. The V gene's germline CDR1 is SGHTA and CDR2 FQGNSA. The CDR3 loop is CASRVSGTGLDEQFF. Here the CDR3 DNA reads TGTGCCAGCAGAGTAAGTGGGACAGGGCTGGATGAGCAGTTCTTC.